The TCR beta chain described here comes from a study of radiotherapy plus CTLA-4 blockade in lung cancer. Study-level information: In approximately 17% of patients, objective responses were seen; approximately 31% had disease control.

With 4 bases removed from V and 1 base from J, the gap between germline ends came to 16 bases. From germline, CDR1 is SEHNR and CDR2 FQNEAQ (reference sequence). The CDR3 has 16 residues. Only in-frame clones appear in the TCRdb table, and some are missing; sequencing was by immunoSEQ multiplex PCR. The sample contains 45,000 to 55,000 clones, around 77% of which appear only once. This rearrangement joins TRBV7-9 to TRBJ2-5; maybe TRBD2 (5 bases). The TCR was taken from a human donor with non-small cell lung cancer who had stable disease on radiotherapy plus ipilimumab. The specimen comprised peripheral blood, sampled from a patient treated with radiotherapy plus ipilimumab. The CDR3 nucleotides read TGTGCCAGCAGCTGGAGTCGGCTAGCAGCCCAAGAGACCCAGTACTTC. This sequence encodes CASSWSRLAAQETQYF.